One and the same sample provided the 23 T cell receptor beta chains below, sequenced in a study of beta chain features in type 1 diabetes. As every portion of the isolated RNA was reverse transcribed, the sequencing read expressed TCRB transcripts. The table came from immunoSEQ multiplex PCR; TCRdb's copy has only in-frame clones and leaves some out. The sample includes over 100,000 clones, roughly 43% of them seen just once. The sample was stem cell memory CD4+ T cells from blood. All receptors come from a woman aged 18 to 35 in good health.

The table lists this clone with a count of one. The chain carries TRBV15 and TRBJ1-4, with TRBD1 matching over 9 bases. Germline V gives CDR1 LNHNV, CDR2 YYDKDF (reference sequence). Trimming at V came to 1 base and at J to 3 bases, leaving 3 bases not matched to a gene. This CDR3 has 16 residues. The DNA for the CDR3 is TGTGCCACCAGCAGAGTCCGGACAGGGGCTAATGAAAAACTGTTTTTT. It specifies CATSRVRTGANEKLFF.

The chain joins TRBV5-6 to TRBJ2-5; TRBD2 matches 7 bases. The DNA matches TRBJ2-7 better at its end, which makes the J call doubtful. The germline gives CDR1 SGHDT, CDR2 YYEEEE. The CDR3 is 14 residues long. The CDR3 bases are TGTGCCAGCAGCTTCGCGGGGGATTCCTACGAGCAGTACTTC. Its protein product is CASSFAGDSYEQYF.

CDR3 loop: CASSVRLEDTQYF. Here the CDR3 DNA reads TGTGCCAGCAGCGTCCGACTAGAGGATACGCAGTATTTT. V is TRBV9 and J is TRBJ2-3, with D possibly being TRBD2 (6 bases). CDR1 is SGDLS and CDR2 is YYNGEE in the germline V gene. The CDR3 totals 13 residues. V gave up 2 bases and J gave up 6 bases, with 10 bases separating them.

This clone was seen only a few times. Additional DNA sequences in this sample encode the identical CDR3. The genes are TRBV18 and TRBJ1-5; D is possibly TRBD1 (6 bases). The CDR3 covers 17 residues. Trimming took 2 bases from V and 0 from J, leaving 14 bases between them. The V gene's germline CDR1 is KGHSH and CDR2 LQKENI. CDR3 sequence: CASSPSQGDYSNQPQHF. Here the CDR3 DNA reads TGTGCCAGCTCACCATCACAGGGCGACTATAGCAATCAGCCCCAGCATTTT.

The chain carries TRBV9 and TRBJ2-1, with 8 bases fitting TRBD2. V lost 4 bases, J lost 2 bases, and 8 bases stayed unmatched. The CDR3 is made up of 16 amino acids. Germline assignment: CDR1 SGDLS and CDR2 YYNGEE. CDR3 nucleotides: TGTGCCAGCAGCCCCCGTGTAGCGGGGCCCTACAATGAGCAGTTCTTC. Translated, it gives CASSPRVAGPYNEQFF.

The chain carries TRBV7-2 and TRBJ2-3, with D unclear. Germline loops: CDR1 SGHTA, CDR2 FQGNSA. This CDR3 comprises 12 residues. V was shortened by 5 bases and J by 5 bases, with 8 bases between the two germline ends. This CDR3 reads CASSLSGDTQYF. Here the CDR3 DNA reads TGTGCCAGCAGCCTTTCAGGAGATACGCAGTATTTT.

The sample holds a few counts of this clone. The V and J genes are TRBV19 and TRBJ2-1; TRBD2 is a possible D gene (5 bases). Between the trimmed V and J ends, which lost 3 bases and 1 base, there was a span of 10 bases. In germline, CDR1 is LNHDA, CDR2 SQIVND (reference sequence). The CDR3 totals 15 residues. CDR3 sequence reads: CASSIHWTSYNEQFF. CDR3 sequence (DNA): TGTGCCAGTAGTATCCATTGGACTTCCTACAATGAGCAGTTCTTC.

The chain couples TRBV5-1 to TRBJ1-1, with a weak D call TRBD1 (5 bases). V lost 1 base and J lost 1, with 8 bases in between. Germline assignment: CDR1 SGHRS and CDR2 YFSETQ. The CDR3 consists of 14 residues. The CDR3 here is CASSLQGWNTEAFF. The CDR3 DNA sequence: TGCGCCAGCAGCTTGCAGGGATGGAACACTGAAGCTTTCTTT.

This chain joins TRBV6-1 and TRBJ1-2; perhaps TRBD1 as D (5 bases). The CDR3 is 13 amino acids. The V and J ends lost 8 bases and 5 bases respectively, with 15 bases between them. Germline V CDR1 and CDR2: MNHNS, SASEGT. Here the CDR3 DNA reads TGTGCCAGCCTGGCGACAGCTCCTTATGGCTACACCTTC. This encodes CASLATAPYGYTF.

The count of this clone is one. The chain couples TRBV7-2 to TRBJ2-1; 8 bases are a match to TRBD2. J gave up 4 bases and V 2 bases, and 7 bases lay outside the gene matches. CDR1 and CDR2 (germline): SGHTA, FQGNSA. CDR3 length equals 16 residues. CDR3 residues: CASSLSGTSAYNEQFF. CDR3 DNA sequence: TGTGCCAGCAGCTTATCCGGGACTAGTGCTTACAATGAGCAGTTCTTC.

This chain connects TRBV28 to TRBJ1-1; 7 nucleotides align to TRBD1. This CDR3 comprises 12 residues. CDR1 is MDHEN and CDR2 is SYDVKM in the germline V gene. Trimming cost V 10 bases and J 8 bases; bases outside gene matches: 10. The CDR3 protein is CATTTGWVEAFF. The CDR3 bases are TGTGCCACCACGACAGGGTGGGTCGAAGCTTTCTTT.

This clone was seen a few times. The chain combines TRBV29-1 with TRBJ2-5, with 7 bases lining up with TRBD1. The closer fit of TRBJ2-7 to the DNA end suggests the J call may be wrong. The CDR3 has 14 amino acids. From germline, CDR1 is SQVTM and CDR2 ANQGSEA. The CDR3 DNA follows: TGCAGCGTTACTAAGACAGGGCTATCCTACGAGCAGTACTTC. Its translation is CSVTKTGLSYEQYF.

CDR3 in DNA: TGTGCCAGCAGTTACCGGGAAACGGGGAATCAGCCCCAGCATTTT. Protein product: CASSYRETGNQPQHF. This chain links TRBV6-6 with TRBJ1-5; unclear D gene. V was trimmed by 2 bases and J by 4 bases, leaving 12 bases between them. The CDR3 is 15 amino acids. Germline V gene sequence: CDR1 MNHNY, CDR2 SVGAGI (reference sequence).

The genes are TRBV7-2 and TRBJ2-7; the D gene is possibly TRBD2 (6 bases). The V end lost 0 bases, the J end lost 0 bases, and 9 bases lay between the germline ends. Germline CDR1 and CDR2: SGHTA and FQGNSA. The CDR3 runs 15 residues. The DNA of the CDR3 is TGTGCCAGCAGCTTAGCTGCGGGGATCTCCTACGAGCAGTACTTC. Amino acid sequence: CASSLAAGISYEQYF.

This chain uses TRBV6-5 with TRBJ1-5; D possibly corresponds to TRBD1 (6 bases). Between the trimmed V and J ends, which lost 5 bases and 5 bases, there was a span of 13 bases. This CDR3 has 14 residues. CDR1 MNHEY and CDR2 SVGAGI come from the germline V gene. The CDR3 DNA reads TGTGCCAGCAGTCCATCACAGGGATATCAGCCCCAGCATTTT. Translating it yields CASSPSQGYQPQHF.

The genes are TRBV19 and TRBJ2-1; TRBD2 matches 8 bases. The V and J ends lost 8 bases and 12 bases, in that order; junction bases with no gene match: 15. Germline lookup yields CDR1 LNHDA and CDR2 SQIVND (reference sequence). This CDR3 has 14 residues. The CDR3 bases are TGTGCCAGTTGGGCGGGAGGACCTACAATGAGGCAGTTCTTC. Translated: CASWAGGPTMRQFF.

This clone was seen a handful of times. The chain is built from TRBV7-9 and TRBJ1-2; 7 nucleotides agree with TRBD1. Germline V lookup: CDR1 SEHNR, CDR2 FQNEAQ (reference sequence). This CDR3 has 14 amino acids. Trimming took 4 bases from V and 8 from J; bases not matched to a gene: 10. The CDR3 region has the DNA TGTGCCAGCAGCTCCCGACAGGGCCCTCGAGGCTACACCTTC. Translating gives CASSSRQGPRGYTF.

The chain links TRBV4-1 to TRBJ2-5; D might be TRBD2 (5 bases). CDR1 is MGHRA and CDR2 is YSYEKL in the germline V gene. The CDR3 is 16 amino acids. Trimming stripped 1 base from V and 0 bases from J, with 12 bases between. CDR3 residues: CASSQVWLANQETQYF. CDR3 nucleotide sequence: TGCGCCAGCAGCCAAGTTTGGCTAGCCAACCAAGAGACCCAGTACTTC.

The rearrangement links TRBV28 to TRBJ2-5, with TRBD1 as a possible D gene (5 bases). Germline-derived CDR1 and CDR2 are MDHEN and SYDVKM. V lost 5 bases, J lost 5 bases, and 15 bases lay in between. The CDR3 extends over 14 amino acids. CDR3 DNA sequence: TGTGCCAGCAGTCCCTACAGGCGGATGGAGACCCAGTACTTC. Its protein product is CASSPYRRMETQYF.

This CDR3 reads CAISGLAGGRGEQFF. CDR3 nucleotides: TGTGCCATCAGTGGACTAGCGGGAGGGCGAGGTGAGCAGTTCTTC. The chain employs TRBV10-3 and TRBJ2-1; 14 bases map to TRBD2. Germline V lookup: CDR1 ENHRY, CDR2 SYGVKD. Trimming cost V 4 bases and J 9 bases; bases outside gene matches: 5. The CDR3 is 15 amino acids.

The V gene is TRBV5-1, the J gene TRBJ2-5, with D possibly being TRBD1 (5 bases). The J call may be mistaken, given a closer DNA end match to TRBJ2-7. From germline, CDR1 is SGHRS and CDR2 YFSETQ. The CDR3 runs to 13 residues. The DNA for the CDR3 is TGCGCCAGCAGCTCCCAGGGAATCAACGAGCAGTACTTC. Translation: CASSSQGINEQYF.

The chain couples TRBV4-1 to TRBJ1-1; no definite D call. V was trimmed by 1 base and J by 1 base, leaving 4 bases between them. This CDR3 has 13 residues. From germline, CDR1 is MGHRA and CDR2 YSYEKL. The CDR3: CASSQVQNTEAFF. The CDR3 DNA reads as TGCGCCAGCAGCCAAGTACAGAACACTGAAGCTTTCTTT.

This chain uses TRBV18 with TRBJ1-2, with 11 nucleotides matching TRBD1. Losses at the gene ends were 4 bases for V and 4 bases for J; bases not matched to a gene: 8. The CDR3 totals 16 residues. Germline CDR1 and CDR2: KGHSH and LQKENI. The CDR3: CASSRVRDRGTYGYTF. The CDR3 DNA reads as TGTGCCAGCTCACGCGTCCGGGACAGGGGGACCTATGGCTACACCTTC.